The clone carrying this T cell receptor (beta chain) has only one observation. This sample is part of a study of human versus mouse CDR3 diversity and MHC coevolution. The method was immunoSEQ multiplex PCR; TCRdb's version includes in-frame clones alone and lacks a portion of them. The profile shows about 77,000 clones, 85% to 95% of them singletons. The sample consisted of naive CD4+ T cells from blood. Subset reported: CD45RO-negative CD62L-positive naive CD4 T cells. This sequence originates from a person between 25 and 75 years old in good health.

Here the CDR3 DNA reads TGTGCCTGGGAGAGGAACACTGAAGCTTTCTTT. Amino acid sequence: CAWERNTEAFF. The chain carries TRBV30 and TRBJ1-1; D remains ambiguous. CDR3 size: 11 residues. V was shortened by 5 bases and J by 1 base, with 5 bases between the two germline ends. Germline loops: CDR1 GTSNPN, CDR2 SVGIG (reference sequence). The full variable domain, with the rest looked up from reference TRBV30 and TRBJ1-1, is SQTIHQWPATLVQPVGSPLSLECTVEGTSNPNLYWYRQAAGRGLQLLFYSVGIGQISSEVPQNLSASRPQDRQFILSSKKLLLSDSGFYLCAWERNTEAFFGQGTRLTVV.